The 24 T cell receptor beta chains in this list originate from one sample, sequenced in a study of regulatory T cells in long-lasting Graves disease. Noted time point: persistent/refractory GD, antithyroid drugs over 5 years with positive TRAb. Extracted PBMC RNA gave rise to the TCR library. In building TCR beta libraries, iRepertoire HTBI primers were used together with Arm-PCR of CDR3 regions. TCRdb reprocessed the multiplex PCR reads with MiXCR, giving one entry per CDR3 protein. Among around 510,000 distinct CDR3 sequences, roughly 20% were seen once, and the ten largest hold about 7.8%. Sequenced here: peripheral blood mononuclear cells (PBMCs), sampled when the disease was refractory, from a patient treated with antithyroid drugs. These receptor sequences come from a female donor with Graves disease.

This clonotype was seen ten or more times. The chain links TRBV6-1 to TRBJ1-1, with D maybe TRBD1 (6 bases). V was shortened by 6 bases and J by 3 bases, with 11 bases between the two germline ends. This CDR3 has 13 amino acids. Per the germline V gene, CDR1 is MNHNS and CDR2 is SASEGT. The CDR3 loop reads CASRNGQHTEAFF. The CDR3 region has the DNA TGTGCCAGCAGAAACGGACAGCACACTGAAGCTTTCTTT.

The chain has TRBV11-2 and TRBJ1-1; D ambiguous. This CDR3 spans 14 amino acids. Germline-derived CDR1 and CDR2 are SGHAT and FQNNGV. V was trimmed by 1 base and J by 4 bases, leaving 10 bases between them. CDR3 sequence (DNA): TGTGCCAGCAGCTTAGTCAGCGGCGGCACTGAAGCTTTCTTT. It translates to CASSLVSGGTEAFF.

This clonotype was detected many times. The chain has TRBV10-3 and TRBJ1-1, with D unresolved. Deletions cut 3 bases from V and 1 base from J, with 12 bases between. Germline-derived CDR1 and CDR2 are ENHRY and SYGVKD. The CDR3 sequence is 15 residues long. The CDR3 loop reads CAISDPSTSNTEAFF. CDR3 bases: TGTGCCATCAGTGACCCCTCGACGTCGAACACTGAAGCTTTCTTT.

The rearrangement links TRBV29-1 to TRBJ2-1; 7 positions match TRBD2. This CDR3 contains 13 residues. The V gene's germline CDR1 is SQVTM and CDR2 ANQGSEA. J gave up 8 bases and V 7 bases, and 11 bases lay outside the gene matches. The CDR3 loop reads CSATTGGGDEQFF. For the CDR3, the DNA is TGCAGCGCAACAACGGGAGGAGGCGATGAGCAGTTCTTC.

This clonotype was found many times. V is TRBV12-3 or TRBV12-4 and J is TRBJ1-5, with 9 positions matching TRBD1. V lost 4 bases to trimming and J lost 3 bases; unmatched junction nucleotides: 7. CDR3 length equals 16 residues. The CDR3 DNA reads TGTGCCAGCAGTTCCGAGGGACAGGGTGACAATCAGCCCCAGCATTTT. This gives the protein CASSSEGQGDNQPQHF.

This clonotype was observed a handful of times. The chain links TRBV19 to TRBJ2-7; D gene ambiguous. The CDR3 runs 14 residues. Trimming shortened V by 6 bases and J by 5 bases, and 17 bases separated the two germline ends. Germline-derived CDR1 and CDR2 are LNHDA and SQIVND (reference sequence). CDR3 in DNA: TGTGCCAGTAGACTTAAAGGGTCTGCCCACGAGCAGTACTTC. This encodes CASRLKGSAHEQYF.

This clonotype was counted between two and nine times. The rearrangement links TRBV7-9 to TRBJ2-5; D possibly corresponds to TRBD2 (5 bases). Germline loops: CDR1 SEHNR, CDR2 FQNEAQ (reference sequence). CDR3 length equals 15 residues. The V and J ends lost 1 base and 1 base respectively, with 10 bases between them. The CDR3 nucleotides read TGTGCCAGCAGCTTAGGTGCTGAGGGCCAAGAGACCCAGTACTTC. Its protein product is CASSLGAEGQETQYF.

The chain couples TRBV7-9 to TRBJ2-7; unclear D gene. This CDR3 has 14 residues. Trimming shortened V by 5 bases and J by 5 bases, and 16 bases separated the two germline ends. Germline V lookup: CDR1 SEHNR, CDR2 FQNEAQ (reference sequence). CDR3 protein: CASSPPNYRDEQYF. CDR3 sequence (DNA): TGTGCCAGCAGCCCTCCGAACTATAGGGACGAGCAGTACTTC.

This chain joins TRBV11-1 and TRBJ1-2; the match to TRBD1 covers 7 bases. Germline CDR1 SGHAT, CDR2 FQDESV (reference sequence). The CDR3 spans 15 residues. The V segment lost 5 bases and the J segment 2 bases; nucleotides outside the gene matches: 8. The CDR3 DNA sequence: TGTGCCAGCAGCCAAACAGGGGCAGCCAACTATGGCTACACCTTC. This sequence encodes CASSQTGAANYGYTF.

This clonotype occurred many times. The DNA of the CDR3 is TGTGCCTGTGCTCTAGCGGGAGGTTTGGAGACCCAGTACTTC. It specifies CACALAGGLETQYF. The chain links TRBV6-1 to TRBJ2-5; TRBD2 matches 11 bases. CDR1 is MNHNS and CDR2 is SASEGT in the germline V gene. The CDR3 runs 14 residues. V shed 11 bases, J shed 5 bases, and the junction held 10 bases outside the gene matches.

This clonotype has at least ten counts. J is TRBJ2-7 and V is TRBV28; D gene ambiguous. Per the germline V gene, CDR1 is MDHEN and CDR2 is SYDVKM. The V end lost 3 bases, the J end lost 2 bases, and 8 bases lay between the germline ends. The CDR3 covers 13 residues. CDR3 coding DNA: TGTGCCAGCAGTTTGGGCGATCCCTACGAGCAGTACTTC. Its translation is CASSLGDPYEQYF.

This clonotype has just a few counts. The rearrangement joins TRBV28 to TRBJ2-3, with TRBD1 matching 8 bases. CDR3 size: 15 residues. With V trimmed by 5 bases and J by 5 bases, 9 bases remained unmatched. Germline V gene sequence: CDR1 MDHEN, CDR2 SYDVKM. The CDR3 spells CASSKGQGRVDTQYF. CDR3 coding DNA: TGTGCCAGCAGTAAAGGACAGGGAAGGGTAGATACGCAGTATTTT.

This clonotype was counted ten times or more. The chain has TRBV7-3 and TRBJ2-7; a possible D gene is TRBD1 (5 bases). V was shortened by 3 bases and J by 3 bases, with 9 bases between the two germline ends. Per germline, CDR1 SGHTA and CDR2 FQGTGA. The CDR3 loop spans 13 amino acids. The CDR3 coding sequence is TGTGCCAGCAGCTTGTCCGGACACTACGAGCAGTACTTC. It translates to CASSLSGHYEQYF.

Only a few counts were recorded for this clonotype. The J gene is TRBJ2-2, the V gene TRBV6-1, with a possible D match to TRBD2 (6 bases). Germline V gives CDR1 MNHNS, CDR2 SASEGT. CDR3 length equals 14 residues. The V gene lost 0 bases and the J gene lost 10 bases, with 12 bases spanning the gap. CDR3 amino acids: CASSEARLVPELFF. The CDR3 DNA follows: TGTGCCAGCAGTGAAGCCCGACTAGTTCCGGAGCTGTTTTTT.

This clonotype was observed many times. The genes are TRBV29-1 and TRBJ1-1, with no clear D. Trimming left V 4 bases short and J 6 bases short, with 9 bases between. The CDR3 is 11 amino acids. Germline loops: CDR1 SQVTM, CDR2 ANQGSEA. The CDR3 DNA is TGCAGCGTTGGGCTAACAGCTGAAGCTTTCTTT. It translates to CSVGLTAEAFF.

This clonotype has only a few counts. V and J are TRBV24-1 and TRBJ2-2; no firm D call. Germline lookup yields CDR1 KGHDR and CDR2 SFDVKD. There are 14 residues in the CDR3. The V gene lost 9 bases and the J gene lost 6 bases, with 16 bases spanning the gap. This chain's CDR3 is CATGPDFSPGELFF. The CDR3 coding sequence is TGTGCCACCGGCCCTGACTTTTCGCCCGGGGAGCTGTTTTTT.

This clonotype was seen ten or more times. This chain uses TRBV27 with TRBJ2-7; TRBD2 agrees at 8 bases. The V segment lost 0 bases and the J segment 11 bases; nucleotides outside the gene matches: 12. The CDR3 has 15 amino acids. Germline V gene lookup returns CDR1 MNHEY and CDR2 SMNVEV (reference sequence). For the CDR3, the DNA is TGTGCCAGCAGTTTATCTTCCGTGTTAGCGGGAAGGGAGTACTTC. Translation gives CASSLSSVLAGREYF.

This clonotype showed up just a few times. V gene TRBV19 combines with J gene TRBJ1-1; 9 bases align to TRBD1. This CDR3 contains 16 residues. Germline CDR1 LNHDA, CDR2 SQIVND (reference sequence). The V and J ends lost 4 bases and 1 base, in that order; junction bases with no gene match: 7. CDR3 DNA sequence: TGTGCCAGTAGTAAAGTAAACAGGGGGCCGAACACTGAAGCTTTCTTT. Amino acid sequence: CASSKVNRGPNTEAFF.

This clonotype was recorded only once. This rearrangement joins TRBV6-2 or TRBV6-3 to TRBJ2-7; 11 positions agree with TRBD1. The CDR3 loop spans 14 amino acids. Trimming took 7 bases from V and 4 from J; bases not matched to a gene: 6. Germline CDR1 and CDR2: MNHEY and SVGEGT. Here the CDR3 DNA reads TGTGCCAGCACGGGACAGGGGGTCGGATACGAGCAGTACTTC. Residues: CASTGQGVGYEQYF.

The gene calls are TRBV27 and TRBJ1-2; a weak D match, TRBD1 (6 bases). The CDR3 loop spans 14 amino acids. V lost 4 bases, J lost 4 bases, and 13 bases lay in between. Germline CDR1 is MNHEY and CDR2 is SMNVEV (reference sequence). CDR3 sequence (DNA): TGTGCCAGCAGTTCCAGAGGACAGAGCTATGGCTACACCTTC. This codes for CASSSRGQSYGYTF.

This clonotype occurred a few times. The chain recombines TRBV10-3 with TRBJ2-7; 9 nucleotides match TRBD2. The CDR3 has 17 amino acids. J was trimmed by 0 bases and V by 5 bases; bases with no gene match: 11. The germline V gene encodes CDR1 ENHRY and CDR2 SYGVKD. Here the CDR3 reads CAISPGLALETSYEQYF. CDR3 nucleotide sequence: TGTGCCATCAGTCCGGGACTAGCTCTCGAAACCTCCTACGAGCAGTACTTC.

The table lists this clonotype with a few counts. J is TRBJ1-1 and V is TRBV5-1; no clear D gene. Trimming cost V 3 bases and J 1 base, with 10 bases left between them. In germline, CDR1 is SGHRS, CDR2 YFSETQ. This CDR3 spans 14 amino acids. CDR3 in amino acids: CASSWVGQNTEAFF. CDR3 DNA sequence: TGCGCCAGCAGCTGGGTGGGCCAGAACACTGAAGCTTTCTTT. Full variable domain (outside the CDR3, taken from reference TRBV5-1 and TRBJ1-1): KAGVTQTPRYLIKTRGQQVTLSCSPISGHRSVSWYQQTPGQGLQFLFEYFSETQRNKGNFPGRFSGRQFSNSRSEMNVSTLELGDSALYLCASSWVGQNTEAFFGQGTRLTVV.

This clonotype was seen a handful of times. Here the CDR3 reads CASRATGFTYGYTF. In DNA form, the CDR3 reads TGTGCCAGCAGGGCTACAGGGTTTACCTATGGCTACACCTTC. This chain connects TRBV7-2 to TRBJ1-2; a possible D gene is TRBD1 (6 bases). The CDR3 has 14 residues. Between the trimmed V and J ends, which lost 6 bases and 4 bases, there was a span of 15 bases. CDR1 is SGHTA, CDR2 FQGNSA, per germline.

This clonotype was detected many times. The gene calls are TRBV2 and TRBJ2-2, with TRBD2 as a possible D gene (5 bases). Germline V lookup: CDR1 SNHLY, CDR2 FYNNEI. The ends were cut back, 0 bases at V and 4 bases at J, with 9 bases in the middle. CDR3 length: 15 amino acids. The CDR3 DNA reads as TGTGCCAGCAGTGAAGCGCGGGCTACCACCGGGGAGCTGTTTTTT. Protein sequence: CASSEARATTGELFF.